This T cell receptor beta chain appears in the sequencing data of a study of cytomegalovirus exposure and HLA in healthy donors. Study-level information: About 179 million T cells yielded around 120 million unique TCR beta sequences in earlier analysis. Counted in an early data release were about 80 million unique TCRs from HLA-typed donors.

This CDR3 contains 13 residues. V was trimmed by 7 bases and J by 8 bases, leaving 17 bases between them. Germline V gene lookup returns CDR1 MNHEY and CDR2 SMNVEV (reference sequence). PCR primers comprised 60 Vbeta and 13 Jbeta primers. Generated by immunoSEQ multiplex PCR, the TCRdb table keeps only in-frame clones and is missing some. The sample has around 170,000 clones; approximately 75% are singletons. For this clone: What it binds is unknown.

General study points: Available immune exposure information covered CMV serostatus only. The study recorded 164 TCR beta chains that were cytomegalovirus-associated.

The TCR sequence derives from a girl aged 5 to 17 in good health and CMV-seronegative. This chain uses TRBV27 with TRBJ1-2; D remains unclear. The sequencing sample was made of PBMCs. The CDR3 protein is CASTPGGSQGYTF. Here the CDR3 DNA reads TGTGCCAGCACCCCTGGAGGGTCCCAAGGCTACACCTTC.